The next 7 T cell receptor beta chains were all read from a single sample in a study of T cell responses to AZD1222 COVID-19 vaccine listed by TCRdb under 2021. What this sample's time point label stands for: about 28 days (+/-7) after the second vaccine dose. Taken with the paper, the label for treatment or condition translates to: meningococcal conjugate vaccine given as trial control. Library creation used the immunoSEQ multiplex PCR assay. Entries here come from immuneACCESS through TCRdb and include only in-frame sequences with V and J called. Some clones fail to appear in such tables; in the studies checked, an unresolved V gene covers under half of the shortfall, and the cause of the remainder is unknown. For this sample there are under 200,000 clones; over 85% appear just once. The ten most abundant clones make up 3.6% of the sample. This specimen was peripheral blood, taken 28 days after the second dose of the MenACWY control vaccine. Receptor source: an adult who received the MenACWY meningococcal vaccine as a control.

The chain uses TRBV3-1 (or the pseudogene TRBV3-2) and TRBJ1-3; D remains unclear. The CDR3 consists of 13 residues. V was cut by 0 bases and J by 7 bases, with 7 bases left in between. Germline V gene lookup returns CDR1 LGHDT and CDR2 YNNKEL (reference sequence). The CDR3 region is CASSQERRNTIYF. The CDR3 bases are TGTGCCAGCAGCCAAGAGAGGCGCAACACCATATATTTT.

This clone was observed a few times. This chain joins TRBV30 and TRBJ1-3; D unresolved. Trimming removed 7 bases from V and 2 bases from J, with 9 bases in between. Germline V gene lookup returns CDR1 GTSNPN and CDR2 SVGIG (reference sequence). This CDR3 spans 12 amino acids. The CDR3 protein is CAYKRTGNTIYF. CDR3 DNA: TGTGCCTACAAGAGGACTGGAAACACCATATATTTT.

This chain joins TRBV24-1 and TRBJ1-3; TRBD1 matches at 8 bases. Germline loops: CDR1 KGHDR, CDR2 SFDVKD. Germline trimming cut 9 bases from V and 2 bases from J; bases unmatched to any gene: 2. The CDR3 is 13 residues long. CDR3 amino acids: CATAGGTGNTIYF. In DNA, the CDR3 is TGTGCCACCGCAGGGGGCACTGGAAACACCATATATTTT.

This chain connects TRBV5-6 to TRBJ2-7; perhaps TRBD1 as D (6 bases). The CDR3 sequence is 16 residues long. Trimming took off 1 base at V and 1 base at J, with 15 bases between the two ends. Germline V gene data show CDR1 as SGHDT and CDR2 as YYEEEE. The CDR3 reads CASSLRLGGGSYEQYF. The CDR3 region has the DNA TGTGCCAGCAGCTTGCGGTTAGGGGGTGGGTCCTACGAGCAGTACTTC.

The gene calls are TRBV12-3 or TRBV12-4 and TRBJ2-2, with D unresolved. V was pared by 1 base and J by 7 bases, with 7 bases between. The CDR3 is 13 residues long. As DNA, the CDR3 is TGTGCCAGCAGTTTAGGACCATACGGGGAGCTGTTTTTT. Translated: CASSLGPYGELFF.

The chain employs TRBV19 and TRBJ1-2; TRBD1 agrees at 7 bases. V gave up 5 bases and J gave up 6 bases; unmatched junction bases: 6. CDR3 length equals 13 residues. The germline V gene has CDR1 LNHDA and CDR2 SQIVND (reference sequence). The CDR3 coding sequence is TGTGCCAGTAGTCCCCGACAGGGTAATGGCTACACCTTC. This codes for CASSPRQGNGYTF. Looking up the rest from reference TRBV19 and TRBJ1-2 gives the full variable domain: DGGITQSPKYLFRKEGQNVTLSCEQNLNHDAMYWYRQDPGQGLRLIYYSQIVNDFQKGDIAEGYSVSREKKESFPLTVTSAQKNPTAFYLCASSPRQGNGYTFGSGTRLTVV.

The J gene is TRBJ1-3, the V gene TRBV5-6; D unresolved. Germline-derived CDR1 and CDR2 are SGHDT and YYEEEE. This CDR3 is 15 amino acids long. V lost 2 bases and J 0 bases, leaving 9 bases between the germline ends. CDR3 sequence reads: CASSFEGTSGNTIYF. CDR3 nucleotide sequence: TGTGCCAGCAGCTTTGAGGGAACCTCTGGAAACACCATATATTTT.